These 30 T cell receptor beta chains came from one sample sequenced in a study of identifying expanded T cells in peripheral blood. Here immunoSEQ multiplex PCR was the method, and the copy in TCRdb shows in-frame clones only, minus some. The sample yields more than 80,000 clones, about 91% seen once. Sequenced input: blood. The receptors stem from a person aged 18 to 75 in good health.

V and J are TRBV10-3 and TRBJ2-1, with 9 bases lining up with TRBD2. Germline CDR1 is ENHRY and CDR2 is SYGVKD. CDR3 size: 14 residues. V was pared by 7 bases and J by 2 bases, with 3 bases of the junction left unmatched. This CDR3 reads CAIMASGAYNEQFF. The CDR3 nucleotides are TGTGCCATCATGGCTAGCGGGGCCTACAATGAGCAGTTCTTC.

The chain uses TRBV5-1 and TRBJ2-7, with 12 positions matching TRBD2. Trimming took 4 bases from V and 3 from J; bases not matched to a gene: 5. The CDR3 sequence is 15 residues long. CDR1 is SGHRS and CDR2 is YFSETQ in the germline V gene. CDR3 nucleotide sequence: TGCGCCAGCAGCCCCACGACTAGCGGGAGCTACGAGCAGTACTTC. This gives the protein CASSPTTSGSYEQYF.

In its sample, this clone was seen a few times. The V gene is TRBV4-2, the J gene TRBJ2-1, with 8 bases fitting TRBD1. Germline V gives CDR1 LGHNA, CDR2 YNFKEQ. Trimming cost V 4 bases and J 4 bases; bases outside gene matches: 6. CDR3 length: 15 residues. As DNA, the CDR3 is TGTGCCAGCAGCCCGGACAGGGAGACTTACAATGAGCAGTTCTTC. Its translation is CASSPDRETYNEQFF.

The chain links TRBV19 to TRBJ1-2; maybe TRBD1 (5 bases). There are 16 residues in the CDR3. V lost 4 bases and J lost 6, with 21 bases in between. CDR1 and CDR2 from the germline V gene are LNHDA and SQIVND (reference sequence). The CDR3 spells CASSTQLGRGANGYTF. The CDR3 DNA reads as TGTGCCAGTAGTACCCAATTGGGGAGGGGTGCTAATGGCTACACCTTC.

This clone was recorded only once. CDR3 in DNA: TGTGCCAGCAGCTTAGGTCCTGGACAGGAGTCCTACGAGCAGTACTTC. Its protein product is CASSLGPGQESYEQYF. The chain carries TRBV7-6 and TRBJ2-7; 7 bases agree with TRBD1. The CDR3 extends over 16 amino acids. V was clipped by 1 base and J by 1 base; unmatched bases: 7. Germline-derived CDR1 and CDR2 are SGHVS and FNYEAQ.

The count of this clone is one. This chain links TRBV6-5 with TRBJ1-5; no firm D call. Germline lookup yields CDR1 MNHEY and CDR2 SVGAGI. The CDR3 runs 14 residues. Trimming pared 6 bases from V and 1 base from J, leaving 10 bases between. CDR3 nucleotide sequence: TGTGCCAGCAGGGGCGTGGGGAGCAATCAGCCCCAGCATTTT. Translation: CASRGVGSNQPQHF.

V and J are TRBV11-1 and TRBJ1-1; D may be TRBD1 (6 bases). Germline values: CDR1 SGHAT, CDR2 FQDESV (reference sequence). The CDR3 spans 15 residues. The ends were cut back, 2 bases at V and 1 base at J, with 11 bases in the middle. The CDR3 spells CASSLFGQSNTEAFF. CDR3 coding DNA: TGTGCCAGCAGCTTATTTGGACAGTCGAACACTGAAGCTTTCTTT.

The chain joins TRBV7-8 to TRBJ2-1; 7 nucleotides match TRBD1. Per germline, CDR1 SGHVS and CDR2 FQNEAQ. CDR3 length: 15 residues. The junction had 4 bases not matched to a gene; V was cut back by 5 bases and J by 0 bases. The CDR3 bases are TGTGCCAGCAGCCGAGGACAGGACTCCTACAATGAGCAGTTCTTC. Translation: CASSRGQDSYNEQFF.

This CDR3 reads CASSLPARTGDYGYTF. The CDR3 DNA is TGCGCCAGCAGCCTACCGGCGAGGACAGGCGACTATGGCTACACCTTC. V gene TRBV4-3 combines with J gene TRBJ1-2; 7 bases align to TRBD1. J gave up 3 bases and V 4 bases, and 11 bases lay outside the gene matches. Germline lookup yields CDR1 LGHNA and CDR2 YSLEER. This CDR3 has 16 residues.

This chain connects TRBV28 to TRBJ2-7, with 11 bases lining up with TRBD2. The ends lost 5 bases at V and 3 bases at J; junction bases unmatched: 12. Germline loops: CDR1 MDHEN, CDR2 SYDVKM. This CDR3 has 17 residues. The CDR3 spells CASSAGTSGSPYYEQYF. The CDR3, as DNA: TGTGCCAGCAGTGCCGGGACTAGCGGAAGTCCCTACTACGAGCAGTACTTC.

This chain connects TRBV13 to TRBJ1-1; 10 bases are a match to TRBD1. The V segment lost 5 bases and the J segment 5 bases; nucleotides outside the gene matches: 14. In germline, CDR1 is PRHDT, CDR2 FYEKMQ (reference sequence). The CDR3 runs 17 residues. The CDR3 region has the DNA TGTGCCAGCAGCCCCAACACCGGGACAGGGGCTGGGACTGAAGCTTTCTTT. Its protein is CASSPNTGTGAGTEAFF.

The rearrangement links TRBV11-2 to TRBJ2-5, with TRBD1 identical over 7 bases. The DNA end favors TRBJ2-7, so the J call may be wrong. The germline gives CDR1 SGHAT, CDR2 FQNNGV. The CDR3 runs 14 residues. This chain's CDR3 is CASSTRQGPYEQYF. The CDR3 nucleotides read TGTGCCAGCAGCACCCGACAGGGACCGTACGAGCAGTACTTC.

The sample holds a few counts of this clone. The J gene is TRBJ2-2, the V gene TRBV30; D possibly corresponds to TRBD1 (6 bases). The CDR3 is 14 residues long. Trimming took 3 bases from V and 3 from J, leaving 11 bases between them. CDR1 is GTSNPN and CDR2 is SVGIG in the germline V gene (reference sequence). CDR3 sequence reads: CAWRGARDTGELFF. In DNA, the CDR3 is TGTGCCTGGAGGGGGGCCCGGGACACCGGGGAGCTGTTTTTT.

The chain has TRBV19 and TRBJ2-5, with TRBD1 matching 7 bases. The ends lost 5 bases at V and 11 bases at J; junction bases unmatched: 17. CDR3 length equals 15 residues. CDR1 LNHDA and CDR2 SQIVND come from the germline V gene (reference sequence). The CDR3 protein is CASSSTPTGMGEQYF. The CDR3 nucleotides read TGTGCCAGTAGTTCGACCCCGACAGGGATGGGAGAGCAGTACTTC.

This rearrangement joins TRBV6-1 to TRBJ2-2; possibly TRBD1 for D (5 bases). Germline loops: CDR1 MNHNS, CDR2 SASEGT. Trimming took off 5 bases at V and 5 bases at J, with 15 bases between the two ends. The CDR3 is 15 amino acids. In DNA form, the CDR3 reads TGTGCCAGCAGTATATCCCAGGGTTCGACCGGGGAGCTGTTTTTT. Translation: CASSISQGSTGELFF.

The rearrangement uses TRBV30 and TRBJ1-1, with TRBD1 identical over 7 bases. Losses at the gene ends were 0 bases for V and 3 bases for J; bases not matched to a gene: 7. The germline V gene encodes CDR1 GTSNPN and CDR2 SVGIG (reference sequence). The CDR3 consists of 15 residues. CDR3 protein: CAWSVQGGGYTEAFF. CDR3 nucleotides: TGTGCCTGGAGTGTACAAGGGGGCGGGTACACTGAAGCTTTCTTT.

This sequence joins TRBV28 and TRBJ2-1; D may match TRBD1 or TRBD2 (5 bases each). This CDR3 is built from 18 residues. V gave up 4 bases and J gave up 6 bases, with 25 bases separating them. Germline CDR1 reads MDHEN; CDR2 reads SYDVKM. The CDR3 nucleotides are TGTGCCAGCAGTTCGATGACGACGGGACCCATAGCTAGCAATGAGCAGTTCTTC. Amino acids: CASSSMTTGPIASNEQFF.

CDR3 region: CASSDSQSGANVLTF. The CDR3 region has the DNA TGTGCCAGCAGTGACTCGCAATCTGGGGCCAACGTCCTGACTTTC. V and J are TRBV6-4 and TRBJ2-6; D is ambiguous. Germline CDR1 reads MRHNA; CDR2 reads SNTAGT. The CDR3 has 15 residues. Deletions cut 0 bases from V and 1 base from J, with 4 bases between.

This chain connects TRBV6-5 to TRBJ2-7; 7 nucleotides align to TRBD2. The germline gives CDR1 MNHEY, CDR2 SVGAGI. The trim removed 4 bases at V and 2 bases at J, leaving 8 bases unmatched. The CDR3 is made up of 15 amino acids. The CDR3 coding sequence is TGTGCCAGCAGTTCGGTAACGGGGGGAGCCTACGAGCAGTACTTC. As protein: CASSSVTGGAYEQYF.

The gene calls are TRBV6-4 and TRBJ2-1, with D possibly TRBD1 on 6 matching bases. Germline-derived CDR1 and CDR2 are MRHNA and SNTAGT. V was cut by 6 bases and J by 7 bases, with 16 bases left in between. The CDR3 has 14 amino acids. The CDR3 here is CASSGTHDVNEQFF. The CDR3 region has the DNA TGTGCCAGCAGCGGGACACATGACGTGAATGAGCAGTTCTTC.

The chain uses TRBV2 and TRBJ2-7; D unclear. V was trimmed by 3 bases and J by 2 bases, leaving 5 bases between them. CDR3 length: 12 amino acids. Germline V CDR1 and CDR2: SNHLY, FYNNEI. CDR3 residues: CASSDKTYEQYF. DNA of the CDR3: TGTGCCAGCAGTGACAAAACCTACGAGCAGTACTTC.

The chain combines TRBV2 with TRBJ1-3, with D uncertain. The V gene lost 6 bases and the J gene lost 0 bases, with 12 bases spanning the gap. There are 15 residues in the CDR3. CDR1 SNHLY and CDR2 FYNNEI come from the germline V gene. CDR3 DNA sequence: TGTGCCAGCAGGCCCCTACAGAGCTCTGGAAACACCATATATTTT. Its translation: CASRPLQSSGNTIYF.

The V and J genes are TRBV7-3 and TRBJ2-3, with 13 bases lining up with TRBD2. Trimming removed 5 bases from V and 0 bases from J; junction bases left unmatched: 8. Germline assignment: CDR1 SGHTA and CDR2 FQGTGA. The CDR3 has 18 residues. In DNA form, the CDR3 reads TGTGCCAGCAGCGCAAGGGGACTAGCGGGATCTAGCACAGATACGCAGTATTTT. Protein product: CASSARGLAGSSTDTQYF.

The chain recombines TRBV11-2 with TRBJ2-7, with TRBD1 matching 10 bases. This CDR3 is built from 15 residues. Per germline, CDR1 SGHAT and CDR2 FQNNGV. V trimming: 0 bases; J trimming: 5 bases; junction bases outside the gene matches: 4. The DNA for the CDR3 is TGTGCCAGCAGCTTAGAGGGACAGGGGACCCACGAGCAGTACTTC. Protein: CASSLEGQGTHEQYF.

This rearrangement joins TRBV5-6 to TRBJ2-1; 11 bases are shared with TRBD2. From germline, CDR1 is SGHDT and CDR2 YYEEEE. Trimming cost V 7 bases and J 4 bases; bases outside gene matches: 10. This CDR3 region has 16 residues. The CDR3 loop is CASLLLAGGQYNEQFF. The CDR3 coding sequence is TGTGCCAGCCTACTTCTAGCGGGGGGACAATACAATGAGCAGTTCTTC. Together with reference TRBV5-6 and TRBJ2-1, the CDR3 gives the full variable domain: DAGVTQSPTHLIKTRGQQVTLRCSPKSGHDTVSWYQQALGQGPQFIFQYYEEEERQRGNFPDRFSGHQFPNYSSELNVNALLLGDSALYLCASLLLAGGQYNEQFFGPGTRLTVL.

The V call is TRBV9, the J call TRBJ2-3, with 9 nucleotides matching TRBD2. After removal of 1 base from V and 4 bases from J, the junction contained 10 bases not matched to a gene. CDR1 is SGDLS and CDR2 is YYNGEE in the germline V gene. The CDR3 runs 17 residues. The CDR3 sequence: CASSVTSGPVAADTQYF. The CDR3 nucleotides read TGTGCCAGCAGCGTAACTAGCGGGCCGGTCGCCGCAGATACGCAGTATTTT.

V usage is TRBV10-3 and J usage is TRBJ1-1, with D perhaps matching TRBD1 (6 bases). The V end lost 3 bases, the J end lost 10 bases, and 15 bases lay between the germline ends. Germline V lookup: CDR1 ENHRY, CDR2 SYGVKD. The CDR3 is made up of 13 amino acids. CDR3 sequence: CAISEYTGNAAFF. CDR3 sequence (DNA): TGTGCCATCAGTGAATACACAGGGAATGCAGCTTTCTTT.

In this sample, this clone turned up once. The chain recombines TRBV14 with TRBJ1-1; 7 bases line up with TRBD1. J was trimmed by 0 bases and V by 3 bases; bases with no gene match: 4. The CDR3 has 15 residues. Per germline, CDR1 SGHDN and CDR2 FVKESK. CDR3 protein: CASSHQGQMNTEAFF. CDR3 nucleotides: TGTGCCAGCAGCCACCAGGGACAGATGAACACTGAAGCTTTCTTT.

CDR3 sequence (DNA): TGTGCCAGCAGCTTAGGGCCCACAGATACGCAGTATTTT. It encodes CASSLGPTDTQYF. The chain combines TRBV11-3 with TRBJ2-3; D unresolved. Trimming cost V 1 base and J 2 bases, with 4 bases left between them. The CDR3 covers 13 residues. Germline V gives CDR1 SGHNT, CDR2 YENEEA.

The chain employs TRBV9 and TRBJ1-5; perhaps TRBD1 as D (6 bases). Germline CDR1 reads SGDLS; CDR2 reads YYNGEE. V was clipped by 3 bases and J by 1 base, with 14 bases between them. This CDR3 region has 16 residues. CDR3 DNA sequence: TGTGCCAGCAGCGGGTACAGGGCTGGGAGCAATCAGCCCCAGCATTTT. Its translation is CASSGYRAGSNQPQHF. Full variable domain (missing parts from reference TRBV9 and TRBJ1-5): DSGVTQTPKHLITATGQRVTLRCSPRSGDLSVYWYQQSLDQGLQFLIQYYNGEERAKGNILERFSAQQFPDLHSELNLSSLELGDSALYFCASSGYRAGSNQPQHFGDGTRLSIL.